This T cell receptor (beta chain) is drawn from a study of blood T cell repertoires in COVID-19. The CDR3 runs 14 residues. The junction had 3 bases not matched to a gene; V was cut back by 0 bases and J by 6 bases. Germline V CDR1 and CDR2: LGHDT, YNNKEL (reference sequence). Sequencing used immunoSEQ multiplex PCR; TCRdb keeps in-frame clones, though not all of them. The table shows around 130,000 clones, with over 80% occurring only once. The sample holds one count of this clone. Sequenced sample: peripheral blood. The chain couples TRBV3-1 (or the pseudogene TRBV3-2) to TRBJ1-2; 8 bases are shared with TRBD1. The sequence was collected from a man in his sixties with active or convalescent COVID-19. CDR3: CASSQDWTGNGYTF. As DNA, the CDR3 is TGTGCCAGCAGCCAAGATTGGACAGGGAATGGCTACACCTTC.